Sequencing of this T cell receptor beta chain was carried out in a study of shared clonotypes between healthy human individuals (dated by TCRdb to 2018 to 2021). For the study in its entirety: Two women and three men aged 18 to 49 years were included in the cohort. Libraries were prepared and TCR repertoires were sequenced by different laboratories using diverse techniques, in order to increase sequencing depth and limit assay-specific biases. For each donor, CD4 naive and CD4 memory were each run on three plates, CD8 naive on two plates, and CD8 memory on one plate. The study deeply sequenced blood TCR repertoires of five healthy adults to estimate repertoire size and the extent of clonotype sharing between individuals. Each donor's leukapheresis produced roughly between roughly 0.94 and 9.5 billion PBMCs. Study-wide conclusions, independent of this receptor: Higher generation probabilities were observed for clonotypes shared by all four sorted-subset donors than for non-shared clonotypes. The genetic and exposure-history diversity represented was limited by the small number of donors. Sampling was restricted to blood, and TCR repertoires in tissue are likely to differ from TCR repertoires in blood. Incomplete sequencing was indicated by rarefaction of sorted-subset datasets, despite the large sequencing depth. Naive subsets generally had larger estimated clonotype richness than memory subsets. Pairwise subsampling led to the expectation that sequencing depth would affect the degree of clonotype sharing among donors. When a few donors were compared, the shared fraction of clonotypes was about 5% for naive CD4, 3.5% to 4% for naive CD8, about 2.5% for memory CD4, and 0.4% for memory CD8.

The donors were healthy, HIV-negative adults with no recently reported acute infections or vaccinations. Every donor was a Caucasian adult residing in Nashville, Tennessee, USA. CD4+ T cells were enriched by magnetic negative selection; naive cells were then positively selected on CD45RA, and the negative fraction formed the memory subset. After blood collection by leukapheresis, PBMCs were isolated using Ficoll-Histopaque density gradient centrifugation and then cryopreserved in the vapor phase of liquid nitrogen. Purity and quantity of every magnetically sorted T cell population were checked by analytical flow cytometry. Genomic DNA was isolated from each sorted fraction and quantified by UV absorbance on a Nanodrop 2000c. Comments on this clone: This clone's antigen is unknown. Per-base qualities were not stored, and no clone one base away is much larger.

TCR CDR3 regions were amplified from genomic DNA by multiplex PCR using the deep immunoSEQ assay. Extracted genomic DNA from each cell subset was distributed evenly across all wells of several immunoSEQ 96-well plates, and each plate was treated as a replicate. For sorted subsets, roughly 190 ng of genomic DNA, equivalent to 25,000 to 35,000 T cell genomes, went into each replicate PCR. Purified libraries were measured with a Qubit 3.0 fluorometer, size-checked on a Bioanalyzer 2100, and measured again with the KAPA Library Quantification kit. Every immunoSEQ 96-well plate was sequenced on a dedicated single-read 150-cycle Illumina NextSeq 550 flow cell. The study's processing was this. Because the immunoSEQ output included only junctional sequences and no quality scores, the filtering could not be the same as the filtering used for full-length reads. Sequences were annotated with PyIR, a Python wrapper for IgBLAST v1.9, and V/J genes and CDR3 were assigned using IMGT germline references. Reads were filtered out if the reads had weak V/J assignments (E-value above 1e-6), no CDR3, stop codons, out-of-frame junctions, or ambiguous translated residues. V3J clonotypes were defined as sequences sharing the same inferred V gene, J gene, and CDR3 amino acid sequence. To compute the percentage overlap between repertoires, the number of shared unique clonotypes was divided by the size of the smaller repertoire. Three approaches were used to assess repertoire richness: RTK rarefaction, the Chao1 estimator, and Recon v2.1 estimates of unobserved clonotypes. OLGA was used to compute generation probabilities for all TCRbeta clonotypes that the gDNA method yielded from four donors. In its TCRdb copy, this immuneACCESS table keeps in-frame sequences only and misses some clones. Where compared with another copy, unresolved V genes explain less than half of these, and the others have no known cause. V and J calls and clone size are those listed in that table; D and trimming were worked out from the DNA. The sample table records approximately 1.4 million clones; around 98% of these occur just once. The ten largest clones take up approximately 0.45% of the sample.

The CDR1 and CDR2 encoded by the germline V gene (reference sequence) are LNHDA and SQIVND. Between the V and J ends, shortened by 4 bases and 0 bases respectively, the junction contains 10 bases. The CDR3, from cysteine to phenylalanine, totals 14 residues. Only the CDR3 DNA stays, 42 bases, in frame from base 1. The specimen was naive CD4+ T cells sorted from blood. Taken with the paper, the label for cell subset or site translates to: CD45RA+ positively selected. The chain employs TRBV19 and TRBJ2-7, with no confidently assigned D gene. The clonotype originates from a man younger than 45 in good health. The CDR3 amino acid sequence is: CASSKSIISYEQYF. The sequenced DNA is TGTGCCAGTAGTAAGTCGATTATCTCCTACGAGCAGTACTTC.